A single sample gave rise to the 10 T cell receptor beta chains below, sequenced in a study of blood T cell repertoires in COVID-19. Sequencing was performed with immunoSEQ multiplex PCR; in TCRdb, only in-frame clones are kept and a portion is missing. The repertoire includes approximately 150,000 clones, more than 70% of them detected once, and roughly 2% sits in the top ten. Material: peripheral blood. The source is a man aged 45-65 years who had recovered from COVID-19.

V gene TRBV28 combines with J gene TRBJ1-5; possibly TRBD1 for D (6 bases). The CDR3 totals 15 residues. Germline assignment: CDR1 MDHEN and CDR2 SYDVKM. Trimming removed 2 bases at V and 1 base at J, with 9 bases between. CDR3 loop: CASSLTGFSNQPQHF. DNA of the CDR3: TGTGCCAGCAGTTTAACAGGGTTCAGCAATCAGCCCCAGCATTTT.

The rearrangement joins TRBV6-6 to TRBJ2-5, with D uncertain. There are 14 residues in the CDR3. Looked up from germline, CDR1 is MNHNY and CDR2 is SVGAGI (reference sequence). The V end lost 4 bases, the J end lost 2 bases, and 11 bases lay between the germline ends. The CDR3 DNA reads as TGTGCCAGCAGTTCCGACTGGTTACAAGAGACCCAGTACTTC. Protein sequence: CASSSDWLQETQYF.

The chain is built from TRBV10-3 and TRBJ2-7; 12 bases line up with TRBD2. CDR1 ENHRY and CDR2 SYGVKD come from the germline V gene. V was pared by 4 bases and J by 2 bases, with 3 bases of the junction left unmatched. This CDR3 has 15 residues. The CDR3 nucleotides are TGTGCCATCAGTGGGACTAGCGGGAAGACCTACGAGCAGTACTTC. Amino acid sequence: CAISGTSGKTYEQYF.

This clone was seen more than once but under ten times. This chain links TRBV4-2 with TRBJ1-5; D ambiguous. In germline, CDR1 is LGHNA, CDR2 YNFKEQ. Deletions cut 0 bases from V and 6 bases from J, with 6 bases between. CDR3 size: 13 residues. The CDR3 bases are TGTGCCAGCAGCCAAGAGGAGGGTCAGCCCCAGCATTTT. Its protein product is CASSQEEGQPQHF.

Only a few counts were recorded for this clone. J is TRBJ1-5 and V is TRBV28; no reliable D call. Germline CDR1 reads MDHEN; CDR2 reads SYDVKM. Trimming stripped 6 bases from V and 0 bases from J, with 6 bases between. The CDR3 is 13 residues long. The CDR3 bases are TGTGCCAGCAGAGAGTATAGCAATCAGCCCCAGCATTTT. It codes for CASREYSNQPQHF.

This clone was detected only once. The gene calls are TRBV5-1 and TRBJ1-4; no reliable D call. The CDR3 has 13 amino acids. CDR1 SGHRS and CDR2 YFSETQ come from the germline V gene. Trimming cost V 3 bases and J 3 bases, with 6 bases left between them. The CDR3 loop reads CASSSVSNEKLFF. The CDR3 bases are TGCGCCAGCAGCTCCGTCTCTAATGAAAAACTGTTTTTT.

As to this clone: Other nucleotide sequences from this sample produce the same CDR3. This chain connects TRBV6-5 to TRBJ2-7; the match to TRBD1 covers 9 bases. V lost 4 bases, J lost 2 bases, and 3 bases stayed unmatched. Germline loops: CDR1 MNHEY, CDR2 SVGAGI. The CDR3 runs 14 residues. CDR3 in amino acids: CASSLGQGTYEQYF. CDR3 in DNA: TGTGCCAGCAGTTTGGGACAGGGCACCTACGAGCAGTACTTC.

The chain uses TRBV5-1 and TRBJ1-1, with D possibly matching TRBD1 (6 bases). Trimming took 4 bases from V and 5 from J, leaving 12 bases between them. The CDR3 is 13 amino acids. Germline loops: CDR1 SGHRS, CDR2 YFSETQ. CDR3 region: CASSAQGGTEAFF. The CDR3 DNA reads as TGCGCCAGCAGCGCACAGGGAGGGACTGAAGCTTTCTTT. The complete variable domain, with remaining parts taken from reference TRBV5-1 and TRBJ1-1, reads KAGVTQTPRYLIKTRGQQVTLSCSPISGHRSVSWYQQTPGQGLQFLFEYFSETQRNKGNFPGRFSGRQFSNSRSEMNVSTLELGDSALYLCASSAQGGTEAFFGQGTRLTVV.

V and J are TRBV18 and TRBJ1-4; 9 nucleotides match TRBD1. This CDR3 contains 18 residues. Germline CDR1 reads KGHSH; CDR2 reads LQKENI. V trimming: 6 bases; J trimming: 1 base; junction bases outside the gene matches: 12. The CDR3 spells CASSPGQGMRRTNEKLFF. The DNA for the CDR3 is TGTGCCAGCTCTCCCGGACAGGGGATGCGGCGAACTAATGAAAAACTGTTTTTT. Using reference TRBV18 and TRBJ1-4 for the parts outside the CDR3, the full variable domain is NAGVMQNPRHLVRRRGQEARLRCSPMKGHSHVYWYRQLPEEGLKFMVYLQKENIIDESGMPKERFSAEFPKEGPSILRIQQVVRGDSAAYFCASSPGQGMRRTNEKLFFGSGTQLSVL.

CDR3 loop: CASSQGAILGTEAFF. For the CDR3, the DNA is TGCGCCAGCAGCCAGGGGGCAATTTTGGGCACTGAAGCTTTCTTT. The chain carries TRBV5-1 and TRBJ1-1; TRBD1 aligns across 8 bases. CDR3 length: 15 residues. CDR1 and CDR2 (germline): SGHRS, YFSETQ. With V trimmed by 4 bases and J by 4 bases, 9 bases remained unmatched.